The T cell receptor (beta chain) described here comes from a study of blood T cell dynamics during melanoma immunotherapy. Study-wide points: Unlike progressors, later disease-control patients had W3 repertoires gaining clonality or diversity.

As for time point: week 3, after first cycle of checkpoint inhibitor. Patients had no prior systemic cancer treatment, immunosuppressants or other active cancers. Trimming cost V 0 bases and J 0 bases, with 12 bases left between them. The CDR3 totals 17 residues. Germline values: CDR1 SGHVS, CDR2 FQNEAQ. Libraries were prepared by immunoSEQ multiplex PCR; TCRdb keeps only in-frame clonotypes and omits some of them. This table holds approximately 28,000 clones, 80% to 85% found once. As for this clone: Its antigen is undetermined.

Specimen: blood, collected from a patient treated with checkpoint blockade. This clonotype was obtained from a human donor with melanoma. The chain links TRBV7-8 to TRBJ2-1, with D perhaps TRBD2 (7 bases). The DNA for the CDR3 is TGTGCCAGCAGCTTAGCGGGGGGGCTTGGCTCCTACAATGAGCAGTTCTTC. Residues: CASSLAGGLGSYNEQFF.